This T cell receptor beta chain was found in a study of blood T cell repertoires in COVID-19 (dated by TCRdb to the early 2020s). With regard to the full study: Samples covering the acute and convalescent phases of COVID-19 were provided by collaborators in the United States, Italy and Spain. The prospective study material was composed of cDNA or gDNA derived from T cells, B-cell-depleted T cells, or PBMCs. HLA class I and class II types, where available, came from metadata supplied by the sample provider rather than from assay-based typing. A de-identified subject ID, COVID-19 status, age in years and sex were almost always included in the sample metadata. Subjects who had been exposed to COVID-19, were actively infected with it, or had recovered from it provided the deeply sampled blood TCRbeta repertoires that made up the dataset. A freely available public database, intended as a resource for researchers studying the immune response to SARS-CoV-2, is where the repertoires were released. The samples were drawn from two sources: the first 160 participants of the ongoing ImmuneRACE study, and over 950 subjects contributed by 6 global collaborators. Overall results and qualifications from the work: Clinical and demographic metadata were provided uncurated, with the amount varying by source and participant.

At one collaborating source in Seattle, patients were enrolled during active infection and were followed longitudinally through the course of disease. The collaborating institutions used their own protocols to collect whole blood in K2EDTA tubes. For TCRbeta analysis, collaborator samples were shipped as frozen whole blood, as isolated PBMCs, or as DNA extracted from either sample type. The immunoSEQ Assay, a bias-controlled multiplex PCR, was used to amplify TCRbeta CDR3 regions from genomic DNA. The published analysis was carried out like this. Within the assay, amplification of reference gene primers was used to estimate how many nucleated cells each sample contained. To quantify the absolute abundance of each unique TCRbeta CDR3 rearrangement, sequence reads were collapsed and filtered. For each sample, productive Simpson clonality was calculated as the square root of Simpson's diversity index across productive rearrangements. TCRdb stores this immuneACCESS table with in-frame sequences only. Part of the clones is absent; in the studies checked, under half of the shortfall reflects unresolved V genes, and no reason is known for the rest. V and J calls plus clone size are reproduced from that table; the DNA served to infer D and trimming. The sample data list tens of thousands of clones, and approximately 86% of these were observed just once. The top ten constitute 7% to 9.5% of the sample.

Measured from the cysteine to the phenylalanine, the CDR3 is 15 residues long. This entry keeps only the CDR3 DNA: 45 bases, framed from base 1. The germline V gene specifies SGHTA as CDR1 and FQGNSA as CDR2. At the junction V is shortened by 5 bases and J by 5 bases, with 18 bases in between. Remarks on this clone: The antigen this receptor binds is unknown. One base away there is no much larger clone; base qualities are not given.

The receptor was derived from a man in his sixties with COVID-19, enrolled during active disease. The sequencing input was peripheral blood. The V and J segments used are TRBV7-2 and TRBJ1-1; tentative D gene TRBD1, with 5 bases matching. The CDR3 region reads CASSVDGGGGTEAFF. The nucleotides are TGTGCCAGCAGCGTCGACGGGGGAGGAGGAACTGAAGCTTTCTTT.